The clone carrying this TCR beta chain has only a few counts. Trimming cost V 3 bases and J 4 bases, with 15 bases left between them. Germline V CDR1 and CDR2: LGHDT, YNNKEL (reference sequence). The CDR3 consists of 15 residues. Per the authors' pipeline: Scientists estimated how many nucleated cells there were by amplifying reference gene primers. Clones were sequenced by immunoSEQ multiplex PCR, and TCRdb holds only the in-frame ones, with some missing. D and trimming come from the DNA, and the V and J calls and clone size come from that table. The table has about 230,000 clones, 85% to 90% seen once. This sample was taken from a study of blood T cell repertoires in COVID-19. Background on the study: Collection of acute and convalescent COVID-19 samples took place in the United States, Italy and Spain.

Study members were between 18 and 89 years old and lived in fewer than 30 US regions. Among Cohort 3 donors, those recovered had two negative PCRs, clearance, or symptom resolution. The TCR sequence derives from a man aged 18 to 29 who had recovered from COVID-19. Sequencing was performed on PBMCs or T cells enriched from blood (not recorded which). The chain has TRBV3-1 (or the pseudogene TRBV3-2) and TRBJ2-5; tentatively, D is TRBD1 (7 bases). The CDR3 DNA follows: TGTGCCAGCAGCCAGGGGACAGTCGGGGGAGAGACCCAGTACTTC. The encoded protein is CASSQGTVGGETQYF.